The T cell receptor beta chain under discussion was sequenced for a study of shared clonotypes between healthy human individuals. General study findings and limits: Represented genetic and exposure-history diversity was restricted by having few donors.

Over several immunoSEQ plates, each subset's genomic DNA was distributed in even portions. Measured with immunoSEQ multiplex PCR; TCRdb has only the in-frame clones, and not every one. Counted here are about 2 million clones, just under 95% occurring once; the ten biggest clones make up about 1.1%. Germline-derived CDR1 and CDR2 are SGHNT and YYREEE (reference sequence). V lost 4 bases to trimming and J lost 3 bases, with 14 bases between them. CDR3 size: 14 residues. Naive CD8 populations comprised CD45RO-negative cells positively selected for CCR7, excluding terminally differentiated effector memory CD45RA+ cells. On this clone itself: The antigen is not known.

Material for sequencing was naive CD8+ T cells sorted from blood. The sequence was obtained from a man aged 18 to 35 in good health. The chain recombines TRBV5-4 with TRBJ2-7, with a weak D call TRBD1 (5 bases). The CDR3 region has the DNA TGTGCCAGCAGCCCCCAGCAGGGTAGCTACGAGCAGTACTTC. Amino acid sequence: CASSPQQGSYEQYF.